Presented here are 18 T cell receptor beta chains from one specimen sequenced in a study of blood T cell repertoires in COVID-19. The protocol was immunoSEQ multiplex PCR, while the TCRdb copy is restricted to in-frame clones and leaves out a portion. The table shows approximately 230,000 clones, with over 75% occurring only once. Material for sequencing was PBMCs or T cells enriched from blood (not recorded which). These receptors were collected from a man in his forties or fifties who had recovered from COVID-19.

Points on this clone: One end of the junction fails to match germline, which may point to a read error. The CDR3 sequence: CASREGTFTYEQYF. The CDR3 nucleotides read TGTGCCAGCAGGGAAGGGACATTTACCTACGAGCAGTACTTC. The chain has TRBV2 and TRBJ2-7; the D gene is possibly TRBD1 (6 bases). CDR3 length: 14 amino acids. The germline gives CDR1 SNHLY, CDR2 FYNNEI.

The chain employs TRBV27 and TRBJ2-2; D call uncertain. The CDR3 length is 16 residues. Germline V gene sequence: CDR1 MNHEY, CDR2 SMNVEV (reference sequence). V was shortened by 8 bases and J by 3 bases, with 19 bases between the two germline ends. CDR3 coding DNA: TGTGCCAGCTCTGGTTTAGCCTCGATCTACACCGGGGAGCTGTTTTTT. It encodes CASSGLASIYTGELFF.

The count of this clone is one. The CDR3 spells CASSHAGAWEAFF. The CDR3 nucleotides are TGTGCCAGCAGTCACGCAGGGGCCTGGGAGGCTTTCTTT. The chain has TRBV27 and TRBJ1-1; the D gene is possibly TRBD1 (6 bases). The germline gives CDR1 MNHEY, CDR2 SMNVEV (reference sequence). The CDR3 totals 13 residues. V lost 5 bases to trimming and J lost 11 bases, with 18 bases between them.

This clone was detected once. The gene calls are TRBV29-1 and TRBJ1-4; D not resolved. Germline CDR1 reads SQVTM; CDR2 reads ANQGSEA. This CDR3 is built from 13 residues. V lost 4 bases and J lost 5, with 11 bases in between. In nucleotides, the CDR3 is TGCAGCGTTGGCAGGCAGCCGAATGAAAAACTGTTTTTT. It specifies CSVGRQPNEKLFF.

Here the CDR3 DNA reads TGCGCCAGCAGCCAAGTCCCGTTTGGGACTAGATACAATGAGCAGTTCTTC. Translated, it gives CASSQVPFGTRYNEQFF. The chain joins TRBV4-1 to TRBJ2-1; 8 nucleotides match TRBD2. Germline V CDR1 and CDR2: MGHRA, YSYEKL. This CDR3 is built from 17 residues. After removal of 1 base from V and 4 bases from J, the junction contained 9 bases not matched to a gene.

The J gene is TRBJ1-1, the V gene TRBV10-2; D is undetermined. Between the trimmed V and J ends, which lost 5 bases and 0 bases, there was a span of 13 bases. Germline V gene data show CDR1 as WSHSY and CDR2 as SAAADI. The CDR3 covers 15 residues. The CDR3 loop is CASSQEGGMNTEAFF. The CDR3 DNA reads TGCGCCAGCAGTCAGGAAGGTGGAATGAACACTGAAGCTTTCTTT.

This chain links TRBV28 with TRBJ2-7, with D possibly being TRBD1 (6 bases). Trimming took 8 bases from V and 0 from J, leaving 11 bases between them. CDR3 length: 13 residues. Per the germline V gene, CDR1 is MDHEN and CDR2 is SYDVKM. This chain's CDR3 is CASRDIVSYEQYF. DNA of the CDR3: TGTGCCAGCCGGGACATCGTCTCCTACGAGCAGTACTTC.

CDR3 sequence (DNA): TGTGCCAGCAGTTCGCAACAGGGGACCTATGGCTACACCTTC. Translating gives CASSSQQGTYGYTF. This chain uses TRBV6-2 or TRBV6-3 with TRBJ1-2, with TRBD1 identical over 7 bases. CDR1 is MNHEY, CDR2 SVGEGT, per germline. The ends lost 4 bases at V and 4 bases at J; junction bases unmatched: 6. The CDR3 runs to 14 residues.

The rearrangement links TRBV4-2 to TRBJ2-5; 11 bases are shared with TRBD2. CDR3 length: 16 residues. After removal of 1 base from V and 4 bases from J, the junction contained 5 bases not matched to a gene. Germline CDR1 and CDR2: LGHNA and YNFKEQ. The CDR3 protein is CASSQVWLAGGETQYF. As DNA, the CDR3 is TGTGCCAGCAGCCAAGTATGGCTAGCGGGGGGAGAGACCCAGTACTTC.

The rearrangement uses TRBV14 and TRBJ2-7; TRBD1 matches at 7 bases. The CDR3 covers 14 residues. Germline lookup yields CDR1 SGHDN and CDR2 FVKESK. J was trimmed by 3 bases and V by 5 bases; bases with no gene match: 7. CDR3 in amino acids: CASSEGQSGYEQYF. CDR3 sequence (DNA): TGTGCCAGCAGCGAGGGACAGTCGGGCTACGAGCAGTACTTC.

The rearrangement links TRBV4-1 to TRBJ2-7; D remains unclear. V lost 4 bases and J lost 2, with 15 bases in between. CDR1 is MGHRA, CDR2 YSYEKL, per germline. The CDR3 is 15 amino acids. This CDR3 is CASSPRNLGAYEQYF. The CDR3 DNA reads as TGCGCCAGCAGCCCGAGGAATTTAGGTGCCTACGAGCAGTACTTC.

The CDR3 bases are TGTGCCAGCAGCTTGCCCCTAGCGGACTCCTACGAGCAGTACTTC. Translated: CASSLPLADSYEQYF. The chain links TRBV5-4 to TRBJ2-7; 7 nucleotides agree with TRBD2. The CDR3 spans 15 residues. Germline values: CDR1 SGHNT, CDR2 YYREEE (reference sequence). After removal of 1 base from V and 0 bases from J, the junction contained 4 bases not matched to a gene.

This rearrangement joins TRBV7-9 to TRBJ1-5, with D maybe TRBD1 (5 bases). The V and J ends lost 5 bases and 0 bases respectively, with 11 bases between them. CDR3 length: 15 amino acids. Germline CDR1 SEHNR, CDR2 FQNEAQ (reference sequence). In DNA form, the CDR3 reads TGTGCCAGCAGCCGGGGGGGTGGTAGCAATCAGCCCCAGCATTTT. The encoded protein is CASSRGGGSNQPQHF.

The chain joins TRBV19 to TRBJ1-6; possibly TRBD1 for D (6 bases). The germline CDR1 and CDR2 sequences are LNHDA and SQIVND (reference sequence). This CDR3 comprises 17 residues. The CDR3 nucleotides are TGTGCACCGATGGGACATACAGCCTTCTCCTATAATTCACCCCTCCACTTT. It codes for CAPMGHTAFSYNSPLHF.

Remarks on this clone: This specimen includes other DNA sequences encoding the same CDR3. The chain joins TRBV11-3 to TRBJ2-1; D is unclear. The CDR3 sequence is 15 residues long. Trimming removed 4 bases at V and 0 bases at J, with 10 bases between. The germline V gene has CDR1 SGHNT and CDR2 YENEEA. CDR3 amino acids: CASSSSGSSYNEQFF. CDR3 bases: TGTGCCAGCAGCTCGTCAGGCAGCTCCTACAATGAGCAGTTCTTC.

The gene calls are TRBV7-6 and TRBJ1-5, with a possible D match to TRBD1 (5 bases). Trimming stripped 5 bases from V and 7 bases from J, with 21 bases between. The CDR3 sequence is 16 residues long. Germline CDR1 SGHVS, CDR2 FNYEAQ. The CDR3 DNA reads TGTGCCAGCAGCCCAGCAGGACCTTTAGGGGAACAGCCCCAGCATTTT. Translated: CASSPAGPLGEQPQHF.

CDR3 sequence reads: CASSPGLAVSTDTQYF. DNA for the CDR3: TGTGCCAGCAGCCCTGGACTAGCGGTTAGCACAGATACGCAGTATTTT. V gene TRBV7-2 combines with J gene TRBJ2-3, with TRBD2 identical over 10 bases. The ends lost 5 bases at V and 0 bases at J; junction bases unmatched: 5. CDR3 size: 16 residues. Per the germline V gene, CDR1 is SGHTA and CDR2 is FQGNSA.

The J gene is TRBJ1-6, the V gene TRBV27, with a weak D call TRBD1 (5 bases). Germline CDR1 reads MNHEY; CDR2 reads SMNVEV (reference sequence). This CDR3 comprises 14 residues. Deletions cut 3 bases from V and 6 bases from J, with 9 bases between. CDR3 in amino acids: CASSFLGGNSPLHF. The CDR3 DNA follows: TGTGCCAGCAGTTTTTTGGGGGGTAATTCACCCCTCCACTTT.